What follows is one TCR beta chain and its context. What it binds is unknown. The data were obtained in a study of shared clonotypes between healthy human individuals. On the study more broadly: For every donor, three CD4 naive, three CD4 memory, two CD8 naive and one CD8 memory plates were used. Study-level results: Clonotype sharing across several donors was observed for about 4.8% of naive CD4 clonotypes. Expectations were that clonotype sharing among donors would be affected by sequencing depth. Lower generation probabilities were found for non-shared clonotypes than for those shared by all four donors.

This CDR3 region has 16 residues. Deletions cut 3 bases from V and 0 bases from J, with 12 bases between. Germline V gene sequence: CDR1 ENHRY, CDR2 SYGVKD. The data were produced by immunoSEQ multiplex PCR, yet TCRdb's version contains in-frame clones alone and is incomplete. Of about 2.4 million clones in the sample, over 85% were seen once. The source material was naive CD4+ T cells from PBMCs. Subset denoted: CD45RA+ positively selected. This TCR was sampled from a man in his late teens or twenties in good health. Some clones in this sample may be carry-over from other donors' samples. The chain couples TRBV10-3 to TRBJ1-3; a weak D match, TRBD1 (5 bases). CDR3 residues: CAISDGRGGSGNTIYF. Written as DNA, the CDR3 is TGTGCCATCAGTGATGGAAGGGGCGGCTCTGGAAACACCATATATTTT.